A single sample gave rise to the 20 T cell receptor beta chains below, sequenced in a study of blood T cell repertoires in COVID-19. Method: immunoSEQ multiplex PCR; TCRdb's copy keeps in-frame clones and lacks some. This table has 110,000 to 150,000 clones, approximately 84% appearing once. The sequencing input was peripheral blood. Every receptor here comes from a woman between 55 and 75 years old with acute or convalescent COVID-19.

This rearrangement joins TRBV28 to TRBJ1-1; D uncertain. Deletions cut 3 bases from V and 4 bases from J, with 12 bases between. CDR3 length equals 14 residues. Germline-derived CDR1 and CDR2 are MDHEN and SYDVKM. CDR3 loop: CASSFVGLVTEAFF. CDR3 coding DNA: TGTGCCAGCAGTTTCGTCGGGTTGGTCACTGAAGCTTTCTTT.

This chain joins TRBV5-6 and TRBJ1-2; D unclear. The CDR3 has 14 amino acids. V shed 0 bases and J shed 8 bases, with 14 bases lying between them. The germline gives CDR1 SGHDT, CDR2 YYEEEE. The CDR3 sequence: CASSLELSTGGYTF. The CDR3 DNA sequence: TGTGCCAGCAGCTTGGAACTGTCAACGGGGGGCTACACCTTC.

This clone was recorded a few times. The chain is built from TRBV7-2 and TRBJ1-2; D is ambiguous. Deletions cut 3 bases from V and 8 bases from J, with 10 bases between. CDR3 length: 12 residues. CDR1 and CDR2 from the germline V gene are SGHTA and FQGNSA. The CDR3 loop reads CASSFSLRGYTF. As DNA, the CDR3 is TGTGCCAGCAGCTTCTCTCTGCGGGGCTACACCTTC. Full variable domain (remainder filled in from reference TRBV7-2 and TRBJ1-2): GAGVSQSPSNKVTEKGKDVELRCDPISGHTALYWYRQSLGQGLEFLIYFQGNSAPDKSGLPSDRFSAERTGGSVSTLTIQRTQQEDSAVYLCASSFSLRGYTFGSGTRLTVV.

This chain joins TRBV3-1 (or the pseudogene TRBV3-2) and TRBJ2-7; D ambiguous. Per germline, CDR1 LGHDT and CDR2 YNNKEL (reference sequence). Deletions cut 1 base from V and 7 bases from J, with 8 bases between. CDR3 length equals 12 residues. CDR3 in DNA: TGTGCCAGCAGCCAAGGGAGAACAGAGCAGTACTTC. Its translation is CASSQGRTEQYF.

This rearrangement joins TRBV19 to TRBJ2-1, with TRBD2 identical over 10 bases. Trimming cost V 7 bases and J 8 bases; bases outside gene matches: 11. The CDR3 extends over 15 amino acids. CDR1 and CDR2 from the germline V gene are LNHDA and SQIVND (reference sequence). Here the CDR3 reads CASTVASGRSDEQFF. In DNA form, the CDR3 reads TGTGCCAGTACAGTGGCTAGCGGGAGAAGTGATGAGCAGTTCTTC.

As to this clone: The sample carries other DNA sequences with the same CDR3. The V call is TRBV19, the J call TRBJ2-5, with 8 bases aligning to TRBD1. V trimming: 3 bases; J trimming: 4 bases; junction bases outside the gene matches: 7. Germline V gene lookup returns CDR1 LNHDA and CDR2 SQIVND (reference sequence). The CDR3 is made up of 15 amino acids. In DNA form, the CDR3 reads TGTGCCAGTAGTATCAGCCAGGGGGCACGAGAGACCCAGTACTTC. Its translation: CASSISQGARETQYF.

This chain links TRBV7-8 with TRBJ1-5; D uncertain. V lost 2 bases and J 4 bases, leaving 6 bases between the germline ends. Per the germline V gene, CDR1 is SGHVS and CDR2 is FQNEAQ. This CDR3 is 13 amino acids long. CDR3 bases: TGTGCCAGCAGCTTAAGCTGGAATCAGCCCCAGCATTTT. Translating gives CASSLSWNQPQHF.

This clone was detected many times. The gene calls are TRBV19 and TRBJ2-1, with 7 bases fitting TRBD1. The ends lost 7 bases at V and 3 bases at J; junction bases unmatched: 9. CDR1 and CDR2 from the germline V gene are LNHDA and SQIVND (reference sequence). This CDR3 has 15 amino acids. The CDR3 DNA follows: TGTGCCAGTACCCGACAGGGTTTGGACTACAATGAGCAGTTCTTC. Translated: CASTRQGLDYNEQFF.

This clone has just one count. This chain uses TRBV7-9 with TRBJ1-5; 7 bases are shared with TRBD1. Germline CDR1 reads SEHNR; CDR2 reads FQNEAQ (reference sequence). The CDR3 is 17 residues long. After removal of 4 bases from V and 0 bases from J, the junction contained 9 bases not matched to a gene. CDR3 nucleotides: TGTGCCAGCAGCTCGTATACCGGGACAGATAGCAATCAGCCCCAGCATTTT. It specifies CASSSYTGTDSNQPQHF.

A few counts support this clone. The V call is TRBV7-9, the J call TRBJ2-7; D is perhaps TRBD1 (5 bases). V lost 5 bases, J lost 1 base, and 9 bases lay in between. Germline V gene data show CDR1 as SEHNR and CDR2 as FQNEAQ (reference sequence). This CDR3 has 13 residues. The CDR3 region is CASSPDISYEQYF. CDR3 sequence (DNA): TGTGCCAGCAGCCCGGACATATCCTACGAGCAGTACTTC.

This clone appeared a few times. This chain uses TRBV6-5 with TRBJ1-5, with D possibly matching TRBD1 (5 bases). The CDR3 loop spans 13 amino acids. Per germline, CDR1 MNHEY and CDR2 SVGAGI. Trimming removed 4 bases from V and 7 bases from J, with 11 bases in between. The CDR3 here is CASSLQVSQPQHF. CDR3 coding DNA: TGTGCCAGCAGTTTACAGGTTTCCCAGCCCCAGCATTTT.

This rearrangement joins TRBV7-8 to TRBJ1-2; weak D call: TRBD1 (6 bases). V was trimmed by 0 bases and J by 4 bases, leaving 9 bases between them. Germline loops: CDR1 SGHVS, CDR2 FQNEAQ. The CDR3 spans 14 residues. Here the CDR3 DNA reads TGTGCCAGCAGCTTAGCTCAGGGGAGCTATGGCTACACCTTC. It encodes CASSLAQGSYGYTF. The variable domain in full, completed from reference TRBV7-8 and TRBJ1-2, reads GAGVSQSPRYKVAKRGQDVALRCDPISGHVSLFWYQQALGQGPEFLTYFQNEAQLDKSGLPSDRFFAERPEGSVSTLKIQRTQQEDSAVYLCASSLAQGSYGYTFGSGTRLTVV.

The CDR3 region is CASSFRTVSYEQYF. The CDR3 region has the DNA TGCGCCAGCAGCTTCCGGACAGTCTCCTACGAGCAGTACTTC. The J gene is TRBJ2-7, the V gene TRBV5-1, with D perhaps matching TRBD1 (6 bases). The germline gives CDR1 SGHRS, CDR2 YFSETQ. The CDR3 is made up of 14 amino acids. V dropped 2 bases and J dropped 0 bases, with 9 bases sitting between them.

The rearrangement links TRBV9 to TRBJ2-1; 9 positions match TRBD2. This CDR3 is 15 amino acids long. Germline CDR1 is SGDLS and CDR2 is YYNGEE. With 0 bases clipped from V and 5 bases from J, the junction kept 3 bases outside the gene matches. CDR3 sequence (DNA): TGTGCCAGCAGCGTAGTAGCGGGAGTCGACAATGAGCAGTTCTTC. As protein: CASSVVAGVDNEQFF.

This clone was seen a handful of times. The V call is TRBV29-1, the J call TRBJ2-1; 9 bases are a match to TRBD2. The V and J ends lost 4 bases and 5 bases, in that order; junction bases with no gene match: 9. The V gene's germline CDR1 is SQVTM and CDR2 ANQGSEA. The CDR3 contains 15 residues. This CDR3 reads CSVGVAGEANNEQFF. The CDR3 nucleotides are TGCAGCGTTGGGGTAGCGGGAGAGGCCAACAATGAGCAGTTCTTC.

This chain connects TRBV7-9 to TRBJ2-3, with a weak D call TRBD2 (6 bases). Germline CDR1 is SEHNR and CDR2 is FQNEAQ (reference sequence). Trimming cost V 7 bases and J 0 bases, with 20 bases left between them. This CDR3 has 17 amino acids. CDR3 nucleotide sequence: TGTGCCAGCACCCTTGGACTATCCACGACTAGCACAGATACGCAGTATTTT. Protein: CASTLGLSTTSTDTQYF.

Regarding this clone: The same CDR3 is also encoded by other DNA sequences in this sample. The J gene is TRBJ1-6, the V gene TRBV9; D ambiguous. Germline V gene data show CDR1 as SGDLS and CDR2 as YYNGEE. Trimming removed 0 bases from V and 0 bases from J, with 4 bases in between. CDR3 size: 15 residues. CDR3 amino acids: CASSVGSSYNSPLHF. CDR3 coding DNA: TGTGCCAGCAGCGTAGGGAGCTCCTATAATTCACCCCTCCACTTT.

The chain couples TRBV5-1 to TRBJ2-1; possibly TRBD2 for D (5 bases). Germline V gene lookup returns CDR1 SGHRS and CDR2 YFSETQ. This CDR3 has 13 amino acids. V was clipped by 0 bases and J by 9 bases, with 10 bases between them. The DNA for the CDR3 is TGCGCCAGCAGCTTGGGAGTTGGAGGTGAGCAGTTCTTC. It specifies CASSLGVGGEQFF.

The gene calls are TRBV5-1 and TRBJ1-2; perhaps TRBD1 as D (6 bases). The CDR3 totals 14 residues. Per germline, CDR1 SGHRS and CDR2 YFSETQ. Trimming stripped 1 base from V and 2 bases from J, with 9 bases between. CDR3 amino acids: CASSLRDTNYGYTF. The CDR3 DNA reads TGCGCCAGCAGCTTGAGGGACACCAACTATGGCTACACCTTC.

CDR3 loop: CASSLDLGSSYEQYF. CDR3 coding DNA: TGCGCCAGCAGCTTGGATTTGGGGAGCTCCTACGAGCAGTACTTC. This chain connects TRBV5-1 to TRBJ2-7; tentatively, D is TRBD2 (5 bases). V lost 0 bases and J lost 0, with 10 bases in between. CDR3 size: 15 residues. From germline, CDR1 is SGHRS and CDR2 YFSETQ.